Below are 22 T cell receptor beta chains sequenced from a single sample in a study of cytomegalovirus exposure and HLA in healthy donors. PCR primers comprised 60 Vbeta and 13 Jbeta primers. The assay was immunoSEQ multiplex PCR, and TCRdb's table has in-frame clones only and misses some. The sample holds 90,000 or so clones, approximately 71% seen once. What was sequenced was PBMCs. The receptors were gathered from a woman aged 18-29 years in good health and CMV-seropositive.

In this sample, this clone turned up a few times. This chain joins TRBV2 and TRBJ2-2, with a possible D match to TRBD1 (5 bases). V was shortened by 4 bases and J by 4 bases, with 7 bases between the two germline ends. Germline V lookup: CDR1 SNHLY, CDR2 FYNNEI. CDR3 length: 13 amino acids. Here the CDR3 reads CASSAGFTGELFF. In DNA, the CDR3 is TGTGCCAGCAGTGCAGGGTTCACCGGGGAGCTGTTTTTT. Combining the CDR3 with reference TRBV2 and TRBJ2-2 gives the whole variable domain EPEVTQTPSHQVTQMGQEVILRCVPISNHLYFYWYRQILGQKVEFLVSFYNNEISEKSEIFDDQFSVERPDGSNFTLKIRSTKLEDSAMYFCASSAGFTGELFFGEGSRLTVL.

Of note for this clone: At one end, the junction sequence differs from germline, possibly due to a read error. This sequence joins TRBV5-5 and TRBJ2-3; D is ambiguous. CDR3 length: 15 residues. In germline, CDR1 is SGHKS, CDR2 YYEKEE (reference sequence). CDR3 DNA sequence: TGCGCCAGCAGCCAAGCATGGGTGTCGGGAGATACGCAGTATTTT. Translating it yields CASSQAWVSGDTQYF.

As DNA, the CDR3 is TGTGCCAGCAGCTGGATTTCGGGTAACACCGGGGAGCTGTTTTTT. Protein: CASSWISGNTGELFF. The chain has TRBV5-4 and TRBJ2-2; no firm D call. This CDR3 comprises 15 residues. V lost 3 bases, J lost 2 bases, and 11 bases lay in between. Germline CDR1 is SGHNT and CDR2 is YYREEE (reference sequence).

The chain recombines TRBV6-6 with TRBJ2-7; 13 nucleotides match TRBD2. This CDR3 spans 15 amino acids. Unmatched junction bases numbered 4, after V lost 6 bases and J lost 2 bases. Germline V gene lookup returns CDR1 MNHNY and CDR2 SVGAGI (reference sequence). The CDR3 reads CASRSGTSGTYEQYF. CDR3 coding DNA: TGTGCCAGCAGATCCGGGACTAGCGGGACCTACGAGCAGTACTTC.

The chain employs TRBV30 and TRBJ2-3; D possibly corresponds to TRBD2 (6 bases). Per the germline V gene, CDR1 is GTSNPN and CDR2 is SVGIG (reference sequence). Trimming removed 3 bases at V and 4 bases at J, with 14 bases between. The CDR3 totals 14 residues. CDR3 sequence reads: CAWRGGQVADTQYF. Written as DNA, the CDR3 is TGTGCCTGGAGGGGAGGCCAAGTAGCAGATACGCAGTATTTT.

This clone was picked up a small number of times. CDR3 sequence: CASSLSRLARAKNIQYF. The DNA for the CDR3 is TGTGCCAGCAGTTTATCGAGGCTAGCGAGAGCCAAAAACATTCAGTACTTC. The V and J genes are TRBV28 and TRBJ2-4; D perhaps matches TRBD2 (6 bases). The V end was cut by 1 base, the J end by 0 bases, with 13 bases between. The CDR3 has 17 amino acids. Germline V lookup: CDR1 MDHEN, CDR2 SYDVKM.

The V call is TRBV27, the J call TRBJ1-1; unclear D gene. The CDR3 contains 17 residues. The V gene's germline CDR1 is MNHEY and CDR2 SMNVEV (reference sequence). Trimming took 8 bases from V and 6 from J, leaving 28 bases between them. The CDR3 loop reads CASGLMVGTVHGSEAFF. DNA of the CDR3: TGTGCCAGCGGACTTATGGTAGGTACCGTCCATGGATCTGAAGCTTTCTTT.

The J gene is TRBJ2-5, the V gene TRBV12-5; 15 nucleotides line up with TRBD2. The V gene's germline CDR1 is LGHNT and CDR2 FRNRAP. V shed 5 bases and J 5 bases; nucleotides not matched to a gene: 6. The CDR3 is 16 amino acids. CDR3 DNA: TGTGCTAGTGGTCCCGGGACTAGCGGGGGGCTGGAGACCCAGTACTTC. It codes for CASGPGTSGGLETQYF.

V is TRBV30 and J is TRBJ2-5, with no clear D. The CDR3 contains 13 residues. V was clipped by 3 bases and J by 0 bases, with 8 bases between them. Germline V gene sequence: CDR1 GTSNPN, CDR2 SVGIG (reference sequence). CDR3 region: CAWSRRNQETQYF. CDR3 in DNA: TGTGCCTGGAGCCGGCGGAACCAAGAGACCCAGTACTTC.

CDR3 sequence: CASSLRTSGSDEQYF. The CDR3 DNA sequence: TGTGCCAGCAGCTTAAGGACTAGCGGGAGTGACGAGCAGTACTTC. The J gene is TRBJ2-7, the V gene TRBV7-6; 13 nucleotides match TRBD2. V lost 2 bases to trimming and J lost 5 bases; unmatched junction nucleotides: 3. Germline V gene sequence: CDR1 SGHVS, CDR2 FNYEAQ. This CDR3 has 15 amino acids.

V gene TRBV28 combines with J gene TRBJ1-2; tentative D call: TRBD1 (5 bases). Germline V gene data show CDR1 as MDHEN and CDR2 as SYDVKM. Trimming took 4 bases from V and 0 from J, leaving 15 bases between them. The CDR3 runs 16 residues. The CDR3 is CASSSPRAGTNYGYTF. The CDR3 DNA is TGTGCCAGCAGTTCCCCCAGGGCAGGGACTAACTATGGCTACACCTTC.

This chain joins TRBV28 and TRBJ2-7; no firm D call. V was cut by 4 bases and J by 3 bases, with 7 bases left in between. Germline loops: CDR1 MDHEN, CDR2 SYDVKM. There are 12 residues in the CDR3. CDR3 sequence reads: CASSSRSYEQYF. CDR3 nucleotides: TGTGCCAGCAGTTCACGGAGCTACGAGCAGTACTTC.

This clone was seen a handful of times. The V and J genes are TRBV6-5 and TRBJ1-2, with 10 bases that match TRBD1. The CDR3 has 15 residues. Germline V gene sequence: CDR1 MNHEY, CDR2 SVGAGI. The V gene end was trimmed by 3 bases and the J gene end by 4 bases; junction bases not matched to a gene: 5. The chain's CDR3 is CASSYLGQGTYGYTF. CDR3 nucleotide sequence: TGTGCCAGCAGTTATTTGGGACAGGGGACCTATGGCTACACCTTC.

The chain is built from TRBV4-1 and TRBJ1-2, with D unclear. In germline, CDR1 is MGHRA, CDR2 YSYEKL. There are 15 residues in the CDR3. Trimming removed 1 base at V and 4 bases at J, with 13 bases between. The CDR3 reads CASSQGLAAPYGYTF. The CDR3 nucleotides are TGCGCCAGCAGCCAAGGTCTTGCGGCACCCTATGGCTACACCTTC.

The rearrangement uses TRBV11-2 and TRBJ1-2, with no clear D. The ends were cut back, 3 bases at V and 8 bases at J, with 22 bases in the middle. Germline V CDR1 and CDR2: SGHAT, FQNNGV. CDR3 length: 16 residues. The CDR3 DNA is TGTGCCAGCAGCTTGAGTATTACGGGTATAAATCGCGGCTACACCTTC. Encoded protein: CASSLSITGINRGYTF.

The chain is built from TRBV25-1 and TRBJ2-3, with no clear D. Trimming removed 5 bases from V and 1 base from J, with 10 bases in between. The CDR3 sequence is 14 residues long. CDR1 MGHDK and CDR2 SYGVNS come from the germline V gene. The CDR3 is CASSSRWGTDTQYF. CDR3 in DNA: TGTGCCAGCAGTTCCAGGTGGGGCACAGATACGCAGTATTTT.

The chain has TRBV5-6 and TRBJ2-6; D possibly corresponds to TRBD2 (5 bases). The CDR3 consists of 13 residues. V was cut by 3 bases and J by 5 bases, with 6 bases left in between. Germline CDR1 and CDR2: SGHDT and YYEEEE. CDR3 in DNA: TGTGCCAGCAGCTACGGGAGGGCCAACGTCCTGACTTTC. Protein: CASSYGRANVLTF.

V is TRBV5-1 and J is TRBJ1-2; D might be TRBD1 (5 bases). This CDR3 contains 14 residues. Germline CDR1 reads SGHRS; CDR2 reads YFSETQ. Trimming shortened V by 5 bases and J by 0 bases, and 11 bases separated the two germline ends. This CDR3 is CASSPGNTNYGYTF. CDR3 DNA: TGCGCCAGCAGTCCAGGGAACACTAACTATGGCTACACCTTC.

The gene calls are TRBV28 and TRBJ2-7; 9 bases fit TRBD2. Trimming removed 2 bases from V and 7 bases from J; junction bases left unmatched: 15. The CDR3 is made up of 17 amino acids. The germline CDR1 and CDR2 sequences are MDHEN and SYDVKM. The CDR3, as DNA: TGTGCCAGCAGTTTACCAGCGGGAGGCCACCTACGTGGGGAGCAGTACTTC. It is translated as CASSLPAGGHLRGEQYF.

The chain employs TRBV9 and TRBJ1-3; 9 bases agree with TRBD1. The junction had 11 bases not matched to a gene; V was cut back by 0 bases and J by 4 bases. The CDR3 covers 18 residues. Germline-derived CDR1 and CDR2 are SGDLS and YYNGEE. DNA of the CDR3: TGTGCCAGCAGCGTAGGGGTTTCCGGGACAGGGTCAGGAAACACCATATATTTT. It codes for CASSVGVSGTGSGNTIYF.

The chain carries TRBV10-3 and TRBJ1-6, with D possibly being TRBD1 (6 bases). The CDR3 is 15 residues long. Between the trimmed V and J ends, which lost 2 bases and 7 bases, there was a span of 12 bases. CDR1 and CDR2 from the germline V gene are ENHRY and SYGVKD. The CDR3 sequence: CAISENDRQNSPLHF. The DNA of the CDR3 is TGTGCCATCAGTGAGAATGACAGGCAGAATTCACCCCTCCACTTT.

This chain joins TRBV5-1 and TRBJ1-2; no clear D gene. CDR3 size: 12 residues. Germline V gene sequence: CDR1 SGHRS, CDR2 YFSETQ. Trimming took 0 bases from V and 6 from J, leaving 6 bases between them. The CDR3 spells CASSLGLDGYTF. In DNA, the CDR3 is TGCGCCAGCAGCTTGGGACTGGATGGCTACACCTTC.